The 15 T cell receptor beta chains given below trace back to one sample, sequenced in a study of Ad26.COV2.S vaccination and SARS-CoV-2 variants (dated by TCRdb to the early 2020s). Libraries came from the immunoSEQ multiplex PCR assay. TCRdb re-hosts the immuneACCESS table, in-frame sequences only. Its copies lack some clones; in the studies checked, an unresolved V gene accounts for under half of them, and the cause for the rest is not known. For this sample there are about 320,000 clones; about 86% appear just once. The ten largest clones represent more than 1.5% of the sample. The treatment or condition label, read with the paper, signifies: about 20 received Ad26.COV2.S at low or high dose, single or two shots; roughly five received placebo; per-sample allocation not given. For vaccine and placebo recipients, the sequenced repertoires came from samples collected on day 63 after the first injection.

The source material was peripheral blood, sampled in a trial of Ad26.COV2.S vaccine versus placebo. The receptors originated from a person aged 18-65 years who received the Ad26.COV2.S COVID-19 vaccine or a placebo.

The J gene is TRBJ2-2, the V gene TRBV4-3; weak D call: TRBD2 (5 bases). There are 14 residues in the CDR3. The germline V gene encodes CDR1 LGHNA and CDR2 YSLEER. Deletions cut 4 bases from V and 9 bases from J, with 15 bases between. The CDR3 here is CASSPQSGPRELFF. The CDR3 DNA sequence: TGCGCCAGCAGCCCTCAAAGCGGTCCCCGGGAGCTGTTTTTT.

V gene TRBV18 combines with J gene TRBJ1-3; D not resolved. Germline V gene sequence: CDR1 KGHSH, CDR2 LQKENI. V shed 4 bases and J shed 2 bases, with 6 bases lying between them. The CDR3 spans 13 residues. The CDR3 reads CASSRLPGNTIYF. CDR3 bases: TGTGCCAGCTCACGGCTTCCTGGAAACACCATATATTTT.

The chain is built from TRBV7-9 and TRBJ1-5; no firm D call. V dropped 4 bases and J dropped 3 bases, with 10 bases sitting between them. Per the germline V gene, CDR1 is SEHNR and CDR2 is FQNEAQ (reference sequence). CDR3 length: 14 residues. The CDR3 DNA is TGTGCCAGCAGCTACCTACACCCCAATCAGCCCCAGCATTTT. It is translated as CASSYLHPNQPQHF.

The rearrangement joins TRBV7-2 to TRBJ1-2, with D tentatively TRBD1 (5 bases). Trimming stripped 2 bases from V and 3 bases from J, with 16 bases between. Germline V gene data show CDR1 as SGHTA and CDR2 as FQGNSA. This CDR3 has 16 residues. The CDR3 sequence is CASSLNSVSGYYGYTF. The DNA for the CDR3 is TGTGCCAGCAGCTTAAATTCAGTTTCAGGGTACTATGGCTACACCTTC. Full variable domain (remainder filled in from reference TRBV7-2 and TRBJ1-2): GAGVSQSPSNKVTEKGKDVELRCDPISGHTALYWYRQSLGQGLEFLIYFQGNSAPDKSGLPSDRFSAERTGGSVSTLTIQRTQQEDSAVYLCASSLNSVSGYYGYTFGSGTRLTVV.

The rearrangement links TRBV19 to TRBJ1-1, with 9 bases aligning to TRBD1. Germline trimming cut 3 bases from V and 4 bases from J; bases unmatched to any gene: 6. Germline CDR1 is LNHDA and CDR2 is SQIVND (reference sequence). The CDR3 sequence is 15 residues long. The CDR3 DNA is TGTGCCAGTAGTATGCAACAGGGGGCAGGCACTGAAGCTTTCTTT. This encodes CASSMQQGAGTEAFF.

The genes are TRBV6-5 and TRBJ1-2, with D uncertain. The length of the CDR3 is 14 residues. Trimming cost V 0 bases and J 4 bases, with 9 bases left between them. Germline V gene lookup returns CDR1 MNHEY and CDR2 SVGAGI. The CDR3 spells CASSYSVGSYGYTF. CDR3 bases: TGTGCCAGCAGTTACTCGGTCGGTTCCTATGGCTACACCTTC.

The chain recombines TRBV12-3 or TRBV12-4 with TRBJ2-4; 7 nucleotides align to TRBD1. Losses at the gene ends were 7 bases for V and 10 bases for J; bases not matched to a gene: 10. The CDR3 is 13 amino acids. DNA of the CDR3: TGTGCCAGCACCCCCGGGACAGCTTCTATTCAGTACTTC. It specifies CASTPGTASIQYF.

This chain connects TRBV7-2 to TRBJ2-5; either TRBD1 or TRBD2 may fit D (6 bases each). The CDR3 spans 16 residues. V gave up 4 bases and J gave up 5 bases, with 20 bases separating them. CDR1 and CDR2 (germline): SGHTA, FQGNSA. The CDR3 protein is CASSSTGSGRGETQYF. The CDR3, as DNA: TGTGCCAGCAGCTCTACAGGGAGCGGCCGGGGGGAGACCCAGTACTTC.

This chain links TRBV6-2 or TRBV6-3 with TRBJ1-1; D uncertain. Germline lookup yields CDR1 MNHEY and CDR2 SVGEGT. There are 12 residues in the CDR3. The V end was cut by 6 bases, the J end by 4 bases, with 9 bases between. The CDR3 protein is CASSSRGTEAFF. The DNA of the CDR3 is TGTGCCAGCAGCTCACGTGGCACTGAAGCTTTCTTT.

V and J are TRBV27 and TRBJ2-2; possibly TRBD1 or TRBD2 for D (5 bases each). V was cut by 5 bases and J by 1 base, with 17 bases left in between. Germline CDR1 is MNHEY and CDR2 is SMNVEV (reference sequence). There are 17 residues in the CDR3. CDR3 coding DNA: TGTGCCAGCAGTAGTCTCTTATCGGGGCTGAACACCGGGGAGCTGTTTTTT. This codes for CASSSLLSGLNTGELFF.

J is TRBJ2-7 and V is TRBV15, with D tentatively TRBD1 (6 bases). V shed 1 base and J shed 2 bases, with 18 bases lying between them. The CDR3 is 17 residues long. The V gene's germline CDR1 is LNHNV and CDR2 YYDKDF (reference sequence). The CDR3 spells CATSRGLTGMEAYEQYF. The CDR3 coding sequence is TGTGCCACCAGCAGAGGACTTACAGGGATGGAAGCCTACGAGCAGTACTTC. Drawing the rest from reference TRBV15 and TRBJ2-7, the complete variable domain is DAMVIQNPRYQVTQFGKPVTLSCSQTLNHNVMYWYQQKSSQAPKLLFHYYDKDFNNEADTPDNFQSRRPNTSFCFLDIRSPGLGDTAMYLCATSRGLTGMEAYEQYFGPGTRLTVT.

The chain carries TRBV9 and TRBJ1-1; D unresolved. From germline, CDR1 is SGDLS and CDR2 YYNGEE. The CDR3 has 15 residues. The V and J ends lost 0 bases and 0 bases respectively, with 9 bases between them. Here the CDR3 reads CASSVASQLNTEAFF. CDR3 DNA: TGTGCCAGCAGCGTAGCTTCGCAGTTGAACACTGAAGCTTTCTTT. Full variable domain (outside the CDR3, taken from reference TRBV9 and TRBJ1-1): DSGVTQTPKHLITATGQRVTLRCSPRSGDLSVYWYQQSLDQGLQFLIQYYNGEERAKGNILERFSAQQFPDLHSELNLSSLELGDSALYFCASSVASQLNTEAFFGQGTRLTVV.

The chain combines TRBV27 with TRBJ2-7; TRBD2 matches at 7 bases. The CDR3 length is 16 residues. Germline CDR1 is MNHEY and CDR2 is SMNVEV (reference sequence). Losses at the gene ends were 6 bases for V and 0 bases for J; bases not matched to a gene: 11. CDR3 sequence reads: CASRPRGAGDSYEQYF. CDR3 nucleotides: TGTGCCAGCAGGCCGAGAGGGGCGGGGGACTCCTACGAGCAGTACTTC.

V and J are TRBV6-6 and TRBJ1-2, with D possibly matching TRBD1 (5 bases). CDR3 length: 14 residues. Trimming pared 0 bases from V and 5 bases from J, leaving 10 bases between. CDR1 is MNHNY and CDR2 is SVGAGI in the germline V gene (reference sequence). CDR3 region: CASSYSPGKYGYTF. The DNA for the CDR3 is TGTGCCAGCAGTTACTCCCCAGGGAAGTATGGCTACACCTTC.

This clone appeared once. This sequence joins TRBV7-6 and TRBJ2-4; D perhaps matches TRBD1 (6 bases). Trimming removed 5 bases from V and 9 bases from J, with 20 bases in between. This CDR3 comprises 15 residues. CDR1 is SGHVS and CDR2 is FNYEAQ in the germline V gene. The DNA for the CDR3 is TGTGCCAGCAGCCTGATGCAACAGGGCGTCGGCATTCAGTACTTC. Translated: CASSLMQQGVGIQYF.